This TCR beta chain was retrieved from a study of blood T cell repertoires in COVID-19. The assay was immunoSEQ multiplex PCR, and TCRdb's table has in-frame clones only and misses some. The data show 200,000 to 300,000 clones, 75% to 90% seen once. The V gene's germline CDR1 is SNHLY and CDR2 FYNNEI. The CDR3 totals 15 residues. V lost 4 bases, J lost 3 bases, and 12 bases lay in between. J is TRBJ1-4 and V is TRBV2, with a tentative D call TRBD1 (5 bases). Sequenced input: peripheral blood. The source is a middle-aged woman who had recovered from COVID-19. The CDR3 DNA reads as TGTGCCAGCAGTGGACAGCGGGTGGCTAATGAAAAACTGTTTTTT. Its protein is CASSGQRVANEKLFF.